This TCR beta chain emerged from a study of high-grade serous ovarian cancer treatment subgroups. Tumor samples were taken before definitive surgery or chemotherapy. Method: immunoSEQ multiplex PCR; TCRdb's copy keeps in-frame clones and lacks some. The table records thousands of clones, 78% of them present only once. The CDR3 consists of 15 residues. Germline CDR1 and CDR2: GTSNPN and SVGIG (reference sequence). Trimming removed 0 bases from V and 4 bases from J; junction bases left unmatched: 8. Sequenced material: tumor tissue. The sequence was collected from a human donor with high-grade serous ovarian cancer. J is TRBJ2-7 and V is TRBV30; 8 bases are shared with TRBD2. The CDR3 sequence is CAWSVSSGGPYEQYF. The CDR3 DNA reads TGTGCCTGGAGTGTCTCGTCGGGAGGGCCTTACGAGCAGTACTTC.